This TCR beta chain was sequenced during a study of PD-1 blockade in classical Hodgkin lymphoma. Profiled with immunoSEQ multiplex PCR; TCRdb holds only in-frame clones, not every one. This table holds over 20,000 clones, 87% found once. As to time point: newly diagnosed, previously untreated cHL patient sample. Through magnetic negative selection, CD8+ T cells were separated from PBMCs that had been thawed. Overall study findings and caveats: A reduction in baseline TCR diversity was reportedly seen in newly diagnosed patients relative to healthy donors.

In regard to this clone: Its antigen is not known.

Trimming removed 5 bases from V and 0 bases from J, with 14 bases in between. The CDR3 is 15 residues long. CDR1 and CDR2 from the germline V gene are SGHDT and YYEEEE. This TCR derives from a human donor with classical Hodgkin lymphoma. The chain couples TRBV5-6 to TRBJ2-5; D perhaps matches TRBD2 (5 bases). Sequenced: CD8+ T cells from blood. The CDR3 nucleotides are TGTGCCAGCAGTCCGCTAGCCCCCGACCAAGAGACCCAGTACTTC. Protein sequence: CASSPLAPDQETQYF.